This passage covers 14 T cell receptor beta chains from one sample sequenced in a study of T cells expressing NK-cell markers. TCRdb re-called the 5' RACE reads; every CDR3 protein appears as one record, without DNA. This table lists a few hundred thousand distinct CDR3 sequences. The sequenced material came from blood T cells: a sorted CD56 or NKG2C T cell subset, CD4+ or CD8+ T cells, or bulk PBMC T cells (not recorded which). All receptors derive from a man between 18 and 69 years old in good health.

The chain is built from TRBV29-1 and TRBJ2-1; the TCRdb call, TRBD2, lacks DNA for checking. The CDR3 runs 17 residues. Germline V gene lookup returns CDR1 SQVTM and CDR2 ANQGSEA. The CDR3 here is CSVEDLGTSGGYNEQFF.

The V and J genes are TRBV12-3 or TRBV12-4 and TRBJ2-5; TCRdb returns TRBD1, unconfirmable since there is no DNA. The CDR3 spans 14 residues. CDR3 region: CASRRVGPGGTQYF.

The CDR3 protein is CASSDSPGLLRADTQYF. The chain joins TRBV25-1 to TRBJ2-3; TCRdb returns TRBD2, unconfirmable since there is no DNA. The CDR3 is 17 residues long. The germline V gene encodes CDR1 MGHDK and CDR2 SYGVNS.

The V gene is TRBV24-1, the J gene TRBJ2-7; TCRdb lists TRBD1, though no DNA is available to test this call. CDR1 KGHDR and CDR2 SFDVKD come from the germline V gene. CDR3 size: 15 residues. CDR3 loop: CATSDTRDRNYEQYF.

The chain combines TRBV20-1 with TRBJ2-4. CDR1 DFQATT and CDR2 SNEGSKA come from the germline V gene (reference sequence). The CDR3 runs 13 residues. The CDR3 spells CSTEGAAKNIQYF.

This chain connects TRBV28 to TRBJ2-5; TCRdb's D call of TRBD1 is untestable without DNA. CDR1 is MDHEN and CDR2 is SYDVKM in the germline V gene. This CDR3 has 16 residues. The CDR3 loop reads CASSRGGGAREETQYF.

The chain carries TRBV9 and TRBJ2-2. The germline V gene encodes CDR1 SGDLS and CDR2 YYNGEE. The CDR3 consists of 16 residues. CDR3: CASSVASRTHTGELFF.

The chain links TRBV6-1 to TRBJ1-1. The CDR3 covers 15 residues. The germline V gene has CDR1 MNHNS and CDR2 SASEGT. The CDR3 here is CASSERKGRNTEAFF.

The V call is TRBV7-3, the J call TRBJ2-5; with no DNA, the TCRdb D assignment of TRBD2 cannot be verified. CDR1 and CDR2 (germline): SGHTA, FQGTGA. The CDR3 is 13 amino acids. The CDR3 loop is CASSFRPGETQYF.

This chain connects TRBV5-6 to TRBJ2-1; the D gene TCRdb calls, TRBD2, cannot be checked with no DNA. CDR1 SGHDT and CDR2 YYEEEE come from the germline V gene. The CDR3 is 16 residues long. The CDR3 reads CASSLYQAGGYNEQFF.

V is TRBV5-1 and J is TRBJ2-5; TCRdb reports TRBD1, a call that lacks DNA to check it against. The CDR3 loop spans 15 amino acids. The germline V gene has CDR1 SGHRS and CDR2 YFSETQ. This CDR3 reads CASSLGGGNQETQYF.

This rearrangement joins TRBV21-1 to TRBJ1-4; TCRdb picks TRBD1, but there is no DNA to check that call. TRBV21-1 is a recognized pseudogene. This CDR3 has 16 residues. The CDR3 is CASTPAGSPVRIKLFF.

V gene TRBV7-9 combines with J gene TRBJ2-3; TCRdb's D gene call, TRBD2, goes unchecked for lack of DNA. Looked up from germline, CDR1 is SEHNR and CDR2 is FQNEAQ (reference sequence). The CDR3 contains 14 residues. The CDR3 loop reads CASSFSLGLLTQYF.

This chain links TRBV12-3 or TRBV12-4 with TRBJ1-5; there is no DNA to check the TCRdb D call of TRBD1. The CDR3 is 15 amino acids. The CDR3 reads CASSLIPGVNQPQHF.